A single sample is the source of the 14 T cell receptor beta chains below, sequenced in a study of blood T cell repertoires in COVID-19. Sequenced by immunoSEQ multiplex PCR; TCRdb stores in-frame clones only, minus some. The sample records 130,000 or so clones, around 89% being singletons. The sample consisted of peripheral blood. All receptors derive from a man between 50 and 59 years old with acute or convalescent COVID-19.

J is TRBJ2-3 and V is TRBV25-1; no clear D gene. The germline V gene has CDR1 MGHDK and CDR2 SYGVNS. CDR3 size: 12 residues. The V end was cut by 3 bases, the J end by 2 bases, with 3 bases between. CDR3 DNA: TGTGCCAGCAGTGACTTCACAGATACGCAGTATTTT. This encodes CASSDFTDTQYF. The variable domain in full, completed from reference TRBV25-1 and TRBJ2-3, reads EADIYQTPRYLVIGTGKKITLECSQTMGHDKMYWYQQDPGMELHLIHYSYGVNSTEKGDLSSESTVSRIRTEHFPLTLESARPSHTSQYLCASSDFTDTQYFGPGTRLTVL.

The chain couples TRBV18 to TRBJ1-2; D perhaps matches TRBD1 (6 bases). Trimming took off 3 bases at V and 13 bases at J, with 18 bases between the two ends. The germline V gene has CDR1 KGHSH and CDR2 LQKENI. CDR3 length: 13 residues. Written as DNA, the CDR3 is TGTGCCAGCTCACCCGCGCGTGGGGGCGAGGTCACCTTC. Translating it yields CASSPARGGEVTF.

J is TRBJ2-7 and V is TRBV10-3; D ambiguous. This CDR3 spans 13 amino acids. Trimming stripped 3 bases from V and 0 bases from J, with 6 bases between. CDR1 and CDR2 (germline): ENHRY, SYGVKD. The CDR3 spells CAISDFISYEQYF. In nucleotides, the CDR3 is TGTGCCATCAGTGACTTTATCTCCTACGAGCAGTACTTC.

On this clone itself: This same CDR3 is encoded by further DNA sequences in the sample. This sequence joins TRBV9 and TRBJ1-2, with D perhaps matching TRBD1 (6 bases). Germline V CDR1 and CDR2: SGDLS, YYNGEE. This CDR3 contains 13 residues. Trimming stripped 2 bases from V and 1 base from J, with 6 bases between. The CDR3 loop is CASSVDSNYGYTF. The CDR3 bases are TGTGCCAGCAGCGTGGACAGTAACTATGGCTACACCTTC.

This clone was seen a single time. The chain has TRBV28 and TRBJ1-3, with TRBD1 matching over 7 bases. The CDR3 runs 15 residues. CDR1 is MDHEN, CDR2 SYDVKM, per germline. V gave up 6 bases and J gave up 4 bases; unmatched junction bases: 9. The DNA of the CDR3 is TGTGCCAGCAGCGAACCGACAGGGAGGGGAAACACCATATATTTT. Translation gives CASSEPTGRGNTIYF.

This clone was found once. This chain joins TRBV2 and TRBJ1-1; weak D call: TRBD1 (6 bases). Germline-derived CDR1 and CDR2 are SNHLY and FYNNEI. The CDR3 spans 13 residues. Trimming pared 6 bases from V and 4 bases from J, leaving 12 bases between. Written as DNA, the CDR3 is TGTGCCAGCAGGATCGAAGGGGGCACTGAAGCTTTCTTT. Protein: CASRIEGGTEAFF.

To note about this clone: The same CDR3 is also encoded by other DNA sequences in this sample. The chain joins TRBV5-4 to TRBJ1-1; the match to TRBD1 covers 9 bases. The CDR3 is made up of 14 amino acids. Germline V gives CDR1 SGHNT, CDR2 YYREEE (reference sequence). Unmatched junction bases numbered 6, after V lost 4 bases and J lost 5 bases. The CDR3 here is CASSLGQGSTEAFF. The CDR3 nucleotides are TGTGCCAGCAGCCTGGGACAGGGAAGTACTGAAGCTTTCTTT.

The chain couples TRBV18 to TRBJ2-5; D uncertain. Germline CDR1 and CDR2: KGHSH and LQKENI. V gave up 6 bases and J gave up 3 bases, with 8 bases separating them. CDR3 length equals 12 residues. The CDR3 bases are TGTGCCAGCTCTTCAGAGGAAGAGACCCAGTACTTC. Its translation is CASSSEEETQYF.

The gene calls are TRBV5-1 and TRBJ2-3; a possible D gene is TRBD2 (5 bases). The CDR3 contains 12 residues. Germline V lookup: CDR1 SGHRS, CDR2 YFSETQ. The V gene lost 5 bases and the J gene lost 6 bases, with 10 bases spanning the gap. CDR3 protein: CASSLGLDTQYF. The DNA of the CDR3 is TGCGCCAGCAGTCTCGGACTTGATACGCAGTATTTT.

V and J are TRBV14 and TRBJ1-1; no reliable D call. This CDR3 is built from 15 residues. V lost 4 bases and J 3 bases, leaving 15 bases between the germline ends. Looked up from germline, CDR1 is SGHDN and CDR2 is FVKESK. The CDR3 coding sequence is TGTGCCAGCAGCCCCCTAGAGGATCGCTACACTGAAGCTTTCTTT. It encodes CASSPLEDRYTEAFF. Full variable domain (remainder filled in from reference TRBV14 and TRBJ1-1): EAGVTQFPSHSVIEKGQTVTLRCDPISGHDNLYWYRRVMGKEIKFLLHFVKESKQDESGMPNNRFLAERTGGTYSTLKVQPAELEDSGVYFCASSPLEDRYTEAFFGQGTRLTVV.

The chain links TRBV11-2 to TRBJ2-2; 8 bases agree with TRBD2. The junction had 2 bases not matched to a gene; V was cut back by 1 base and J by 4 bases. Per the germline V gene, CDR1 is SGHAT and CDR2 is FQNNGV. The CDR3 length is 15 residues. For the CDR3, the DNA is TGTGCCAGCAGCTTAGGGCTAGCGGGCACCGGGGAGCTGTTTTTT. The encoded protein is CASSLGLAGTGELFF. Variable domain in full (rest from reference TRBV11-2 and TRBJ2-2): EAGVAQSPRYKIIEKRQSVAFWCNPISGHATLYWYQQILGQGPKLLIQFQNNGVVDDSQLPKDRFSAERLKGVDSTLKIQPAKLEDSAVYLCASSLGLAGTGELFFGEGSRLTVL.

As DNA, the CDR3 is TGTGCCAGCAGTCTCGGTACGCAGTATTTT. Its translation: CASSLGTQYF. The V and J genes are TRBV12-3 or TRBV12-4 and TRBJ2-3; no clear D gene. The V end was cut by 5 bases, the J end by 8 bases, with 5 bases between. The CDR3 has 10 residues.

This chain uses TRBV6-5 with TRBJ1-1; the D gene is possibly TRBD1 (5 bases). V was clipped by 2 bases and J by 5 bases, with 15 bases between them. The length of the CDR3 is 15 residues. Germline values: CDR1 MNHEY, CDR2 SVGAGI. As DNA, the CDR3 is TGTGCCAGCAGTTACAAAAGACCCAGGGAAACTGAAGCTTTCTTT. This sequence encodes CASSYKRPRETEAFF.

The V call is TRBV7-3, the J call TRBJ1-2; 8 nucleotides agree with TRBD1. The germline V gene encodes CDR1 SGHTA and CDR2 FQGTGA. Trimming took 5 bases from V and 4 from J; bases not matched to a gene: 3. This CDR3 comprises 13 residues. The CDR3 DNA reads TGTGCCAGCAGCCCTGACAGGGGCTATGGCTACACCTTC. It specifies CASSPDRGYGYTF.